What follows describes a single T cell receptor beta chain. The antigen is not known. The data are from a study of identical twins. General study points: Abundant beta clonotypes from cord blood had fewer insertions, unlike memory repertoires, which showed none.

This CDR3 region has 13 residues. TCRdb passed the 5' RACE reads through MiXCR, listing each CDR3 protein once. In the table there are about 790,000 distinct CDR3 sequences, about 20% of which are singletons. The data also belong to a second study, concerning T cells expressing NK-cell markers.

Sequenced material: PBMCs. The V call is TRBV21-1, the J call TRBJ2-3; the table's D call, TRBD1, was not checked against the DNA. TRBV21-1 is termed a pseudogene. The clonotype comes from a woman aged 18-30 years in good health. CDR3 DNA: TGTGCCACCTACCGACAGGGAACAGATACGCAGTATTTT. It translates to CATYRQGTDTQYF.